This passage covers 27 T cell receptor beta chains from one sample sequenced in a study of tumor and adjacent non-tumor tissue in lung cancer listed by TCRdb under 2018. Library preparation employed multiplex PCR. Sequencing was carried out with an Illumina HiSeq 2500. TCRbeta libraries were constructed through three rounds of nested PCR with primers (Table S4) according to protocols modified from ARM-PCR. The raw public data were reprocessed by TCRdb itself: fastp quality trimming at Q25, MiXCR clonotype calling, in-frame beta chains only. Entries are consolidated by CDR3 protein sequence, retaining the most common genes and DNA. The sample table shows fewer than 130,000 distinct CDR3 sequences, and roughly 84% are seen once. Under 25% of the sample comes from the top ten. RNA was extracted from bulk unsorted tissue and checked for quality with a NanoDrop ND-1000 and an Agilent 2100. The sequencing input was lung tumor tissue. The receptors derive from a man aged 65 to 85 with non-small cell lung cancer.

Turning to this clonotype: One junction end disagrees with the germline gene, perhaps due to a read error. The chain employs TRBV4-3 and TRBJ2-3; D unresolved. This CDR3 region has 12 residues. Germline V CDR1 and CDR2: LGHNA, YSLEER. CDR3 protein: CASNSRTDTQYF. The CDR3 bases are TGCGCCAGCAACTCTCGAACGGATACGCAATATTTT.

The rearrangement uses TRBV11-2 and TRBJ2-2; 7 nucleotides match TRBD2. The V and J ends lost 7 bases and 9 bases, in that order; junction bases with no gene match: 14. The CDR3 is 15 residues long. Germline V gene lookup returns CDR1 SGHAT and CDR2 FQNNGV. CDR3 nucleotides: TGTGCCAGCATCACCCTAGTGGGGGGGACCCGGGAGCTGTTTTTT. It translates to CASITLVGGTRELFF.

The CDR3 reads CASSCSTRTSTREQYF. CDR3 DNA sequence: TGTGCCAGCAGTTGCTCTACCAGGACTAGCACTCGCGAGCAGTACTTC. The V and J genes are TRBV6-5 and TRBJ2-7, with TRBD2 identical over 8 bases. The CDR3 totals 16 residues. V dropped 4 bases and J dropped 6; count of bases not matched to a gene: 14. CDR1 and CDR2 (germline): MNHEY, SVGAGI.

With respect to this clonotype: The CDR3 ends on some other residue instead of the conserved phenylalanine or tryptophan, so this is likely a read error. The chain links TRBV29-1 to TRBJ1-1; D may be TRBD1 (5 bases). The CDR3 has 13 amino acids. Germline V gene data show CDR1 as SQVTM and CDR2 as ANQGSEA. The CDR3 loop reads CSVGGGGYTKAFL. DNA of the CDR3: TGCAGCGTAGGCGGGGGAGGGTACACTAAAGCTTTCCTT.

As regards this clonotype: The junction departs from the called germline gene at one end, perhaps through a read error. The rearrangement uses TRBV5-4 and TRBJ2-5, with D perhaps TRBD1 (5 bases). Germline CDR1 SGHNT, CDR2 YYREEE (reference sequence). This CDR3 is built from 16 residues. The CDR3 nucleotides are TGTACCATCAGCCTTCTCAAGGGGATAACGAGAGAGACACAGTACTTC. Translation gives CTISLLKGITRETQYF.

This sequence joins TRBV29-1 and TRBJ1-1, with 9 bases that match TRBD1. This CDR3 has 16 amino acids. The germline gives CDR1 SQVTM, CDR2 ANQGSEA. Trimming at V came to 5 bases and at J to 0 bases, leaving 10 bases not matched to a gene. CDR3 in DNA: TGCAGCGTTCCGACAGGGGGAGTAAGTATGAACACTGAAGCTTTCTTT. This translates into CSVPTGGVSMNTEAFF.

A single count supports this clonotype. As the CDR3 is not closed by the conserved phenylalanine or tryptophan, this likely results from a read error. The rearrangement links TRBV7-9 to TRBJ2-3, with unresolved D. The germline gives CDR1 SEHNR, CDR2 FQNEAQ (reference sequence). The CDR3 covers 12 residues. CDR3 region: CASSSPRDTQYL. CDR3 DNA: TGTGCTAGCAGCTCCCCCCGTGATACTCAGTATCTT.

Details on this clonotype: Sequence at one end of the junction differs from germline and may be a read error. The rearrangement uses TRBV4-2 and TRBJ2-5, with 9 bases that match TRBD2. From germline, CDR1 is LGHNA and CDR2 YNFKEQ. CDR3 length: 15 residues. CDR3 DNA sequence: TGTGCCAGCAACCAAGTCGTCAGCGGGGGGGAGACCCAGTACTTC. It specifies CASNQVVSGGETQYF.

A note on this clonotype: At one end the junction does not follow the germline gene, possibly because of a read error. The chain joins TRBV11-1 to TRBJ2-7; D is possibly TRBD1 (5 bases). There are 14 residues in the CDR3. From germline, CDR1 is SGHAT and CDR2 FQDESV (reference sequence). The CDR3 reads CTSSTWVRAYQQYF. CDR3 in DNA: TGTACCAGCAGCACCTGGGTCAGGGCCTACCAGCAGTACTTC.

V and J are TRBV11-3 and TRBJ2-1; the D gene is possibly TRBD2 (7 bases). Between the trimmed V and J ends, which lost 2 bases and 13 bases, there was a span of 24 bases. This CDR3 has 16 amino acids. CDR1 is SGHNT, CDR2 YENEEA, per germline. CDR3 sequence: CASSLHPTGGRGEQFF. The CDR3 region has the DNA TGTGCCAGCAGCTTACATCCCACGGGGGGCAGGGGAGAACAGTTCTTC.

The table lists this clonotype with many counts. This chain joins TRBV5-5 and TRBJ2-2, with D uncertain. The V gene's germline CDR1 is SGHKS and CDR2 YYEKEE (reference sequence). The CDR3 covers 13 residues. The germline V and J ends were trimmed by 2 bases and 6 bases, with 8 bases remaining between them. CDR3 residues: CASSFDSPGELFF. For the CDR3, the DNA is TGTGCCAGCAGCTTTGACTCTCCCGGGGAGCTGTTTTTT.

A remark on this clonotype: One end of the junction varies from germline; a read error may be responsible. CDR3: CANSLYRYGYIF. In DNA, the CDR3 is TGTGCCAACAGCTTATACAGATACGGCTACATCTTC. The chain carries TRBV11-1 and TRBJ1-2; D not certain. Germline lookup yields CDR1 SGHAT and CDR2 FQDESV (reference sequence). The CDR3 consists of 12 residues. Combining the CDR3 with reference TRBV11-1 and TRBJ1-2 gives the whole variable domain EAEVAQSPRYKITEKSQAVAFWCDPISGHATLYWYRQILGQGPELLVQFQDESVVDDSQLPKDRFSAERLKGVDSTLKIQPAELGDSAMYLCANSLYRYGYIFGSGTRLTVV.

Points on this clonotype: This may come from a read error, since a much larger clone is one base off. The chain combines TRBV6-6 with TRBJ1-1; possibly TRBD1 for D (5 bases). The CDR3 spans 11 residues. Germline CDR1 and CDR2: MNHNY and SVGAGI (reference sequence). Between the trimmed V and J ends, which lost 7 bases and 9 bases, there was a span of 12 bases. CDR3 sequence reads: CASTSHRQAFF. The CDR3 region has the DNA TGTGCCAGCACCTCCCACAGGCAAGCTTTCTTT.

Worth noting for this clonotype: The junction does not match germline at one end; this may be a read error. The genes are TRBV4-2 and TRBJ2-5; TRBD2 aligns across 13 bases. Germline V gives CDR1 LGHNA, CDR2 YNFKEQ. The CDR3 is 18 residues long. CDR3 region: CASSQELAGGRAQETHYF. The CDR3 nucleotides read TGTGCCAGCAGCCAAGAACTAGCGGGGGGGAGGGCCCAAGAGACCCACTATTTC.

Comments on this clonotype: The missing conserved phenylalanine or tryptophan at the end of this CDR3 makes a read error likely. The chain recombines TRBV11-2 with TRBJ2-7; D is possibly TRBD1 (6 bases). The CDR3 spans 15 residues. In germline, CDR1 is SGHAT, CDR2 FQNNGV. The CDR3 region has the DNA TGTACCAGCAGCCCCGGGACAAGGTCCTCCTACGAGCAGTACCTC. Translated: CTSSPGTRSSYEQYL.

Of note for this clonotype: At one end the junction does not follow the germline gene, possibly because of a read error. The J gene is TRBJ1-2, the V gene TRBV29-1; D gene ambiguous. Germline CDR1 and CDR2: SQVTM and ANQGSEA. CDR3 length equals 13 residues. The CDR3 is CSVLQKGAYGYTF. For the CDR3, the DNA is TGTAGCGTCCTCCAAAAGGGAGCCTATGGCTACACCTTC.

This clonotype showed up many times. The V and J genes are TRBV20-1 and TRBJ1-4; no clear D. The CDR3 is 13 amino acids. The ends were cut back, 2 bases at V and 8 bases at J, with 12 bases in the middle. Per germline, CDR1 DFQATT and CDR2 SNEGSKA (reference sequence). CDR3 sequence (DNA): TGCAGTGCTAGATACGCGGTAGAAGAAAAACTGTTTTTT. It translates to CSARYAVEEKLFF.

With regard to this clonotype: One end of the junction fails to match germline, which may point to a read error. The chain couples TRBV6-5 to TRBJ2-2; TRBD1 aligns across 11 bases. Germline CDR1 MNHEY, CDR2 SVGAGI. The CDR3 is 19 residues long. CDR3 in amino acids: CTSSYYPPGTGGSGGELLF. CDR3 DNA sequence: TGTACCAGCAGTTACTACCCCCCCGGGACAGGGGGTAGTGGCGGAGAGCTGCTTTTT.

Comment on this clonotype: Sequence at one end of the junction differs from germline and may be a read error. The V and J genes are TRBV6-6 and TRBJ1-5; D might be TRBD1 (5 bases). The CDR3 length is 16 residues. Germline loops: CDR1 MNHNY, CDR2 SVGAGI (reference sequence). CDR3 bases: TGTGCCAGCATTCCAGAGTCTTCAGGGTTTATTCAGTCCCAGCATTTT. Translated: CASIPESSGFIQSQHF.

A remark on this clonotype: Likely a read error: the CDR3 ends without its conserved phenylalanine or tryptophan. This chain uses TRBV12-5 with TRBJ1-5; unclear D gene. The CDR3 consists of 13 residues. In germline, CDR1 is LGHNT, CDR2 FRNRAP. CDR3 nucleotides: TGTGGTAGTGCCCCGGAGAGGAATCAGCCCCAGCATTAT. It translates to CGSAPERNQPQHY.

As regards this clonotype: Compared with germline, one end of the junction differs, possibly owing to a read error. This chain links TRBV6-6 with TRBJ2-7, with a possible D match to TRBD2 (6 bases). The CDR3 length is 12 residues. Germline loops: CDR1 MNHNY, CDR2 SVGAGI (reference sequence). The CDR3 nucleotides are TGTGCCATCAGTACCCCGGGACTCGGGACGTGCTTC. This sequence encodes CAISTPGLGTCF.

Regarding this clonotype: The junction does not match germline at one end; this may be a read error. J is TRBJ1-2 and V is TRBV24-1; 8 bases fit TRBD1. The V gene's germline CDR1 is KGHDR and CDR2 SFDVKD. This CDR3 comprises 17 residues. In DNA form, the CDR3 reads TGTGCCACCAGTGATCTACTCGGACAGGGAAAGAACTATGGCTACACGTTC. Protein product: CATSDLLGQGKNYGYTF.

The J gene is TRBJ2-7, the V gene TRBV4-1; 11 bases are a match to TRBD2. V lost 8 bases to trimming and J lost 5 bases; unmatched junction nucleotides: 11. CDR1 is MGHRA and CDR2 is YSYEKL in the germline V gene. The CDR3 is 15 residues long. The CDR3 protein is CASRTLAGEGDEQYF. DNA for the CDR3: TGCGCCAGCCGGACACTAGCGGGAGAGGGGGACGAGCAGTACTTC.

Turning to this clonotype: One end of the junction varies from germline; a read error may be responsible. This chain connects TRBV7-9 to TRBJ1-2; TRBD1 matches 10 bases. Germline-derived CDR1 and CDR2 are SEHNR and FQNEAQ (reference sequence). The CDR3 consists of 15 residues. The DNA of the CDR3 is TGTGCCAGCAGCTTAGTGGGGGACAGGGGAGAGGGCTACGCCTTC. Protein: CASSLVGDRGEGYAF.

Notes on this clonotype: Mismatch with germline at one junction end may stem from a read error. V and J are TRBV5-6 and TRBJ2-3; TRBD2 might be the D (6 bases). CDR3 length: 15 amino acids. CDR1 and CDR2 (germline): SGHDT, YYEEEE. The CDR3 nucleotides read TGTACCAGCAGCTTGGTGGAGGGCGGCACAGATGCGCAGTATTTT. It encodes CTSSLVEGGTDAQYF.

A note on this clonotype: Sequence at one end of the junction differs from germline and may be a read error. This chain uses TRBV29-1 with TRBJ1-2, with D maybe TRBD1 (5 bases). The germline V gene has CDR1 SQVTM and CDR2 ANQGSEA. The CDR3 has 13 amino acids. CDR3 amino acids: CSAPSGTNYGYAF. The CDR3 DNA sequence: TGCAGCGCCCCTTCCGGGACTAACTATGGCTACGCCTTC.

The genes are TRBV6-1 and TRBJ2-7; D perhaps matches TRBD1 (5 bases). Germline V gene sequence: CDR1 MNHNS, CDR2 SASEGT. V was pared by 7 bases and J by 12 bases, with 25 bases between. This CDR3 has 14 residues. The CDR3 here is CASTRIDSSYEWYF. The CDR3 bases are TGTGCCAGCACTCGGATAGACAGCTCCTACGAGTGGTACTTC.